This TCR beta chain is from a study of blood T cell repertoires in COVID-19. Study overall: Acute-phase and convalescent COVID-19 samples originated in the United States, Italy and Spain.

Original analysis: How many nucleated cells were present was estimated from reference gene primer amplification. Some clones are missing from TCRdb's copy, which holds only in-frame ones; the method was immunoSEQ multiplex PCR. V and J calls and clone size are given by that table; D and trimming were obtained from the DNA. This sample has 60,000 to 90,000 clones; 80% occur once, and the top ten carry approximately 6.2%. V was cut by 3 bases and J by 6 bases, with 15 bases left in between. The germline V gene has CDR1 KGHSH and CDR2 LQKENI. The CDR3 covers 16 residues. V is TRBV18 and J is TRBJ1-6, with D possibly being TRBD1 (5 bases). The clonotype comes from a man aged 55 to 70 with active or convalescent COVID-19. The sequencing input was peripheral blood. CDR3 DNA sequence: TGTGCCAGCTCACCCCAGCCGACAGCGCCTAATTCACCCCTCCACTTT. This translates into CASSPQPTAPNSPLHF.